Sequencing of this TCR beta chain was carried out in a study of T cells in localized non-small cell lung cancer. Some clones are missing from TCRdb's copy, which holds only in-frame ones; the method was immunoSEQ multiplex PCR. The table has around 40,000 clones, 86% seen once. This CDR3 is 13 amino acids long. CDR1 and CDR2 from the germline V gene are SGHAT and FQNNGV. V lost 1 base, J lost 5 bases, and 8 bases lay in between. The sequenced sample was peripheral blood, obtained before any cancer treatment. The sequence derives from a woman aged 18-50 years with stage III lung adenocarcinoma. V usage is TRBV11-2 and J usage is TRBJ2-5; TRBD2 might be the D (5 bases). CDR3 protein: CASSLGRGETQYF. CDR3 bases: TGTGCCAGCAGCTTAGGGAGAGGGGAGACCCAGTACTTC.